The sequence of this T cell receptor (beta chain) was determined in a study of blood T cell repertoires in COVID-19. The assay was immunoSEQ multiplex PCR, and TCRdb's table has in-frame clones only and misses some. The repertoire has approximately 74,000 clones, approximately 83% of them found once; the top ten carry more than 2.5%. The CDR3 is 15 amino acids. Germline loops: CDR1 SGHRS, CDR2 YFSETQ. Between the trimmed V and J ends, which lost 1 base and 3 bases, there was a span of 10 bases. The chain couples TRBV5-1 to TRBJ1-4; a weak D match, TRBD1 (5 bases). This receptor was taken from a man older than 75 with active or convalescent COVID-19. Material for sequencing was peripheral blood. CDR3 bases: TGCGCCAGCAGCTTGACCGGGGGAGCTAATGAAAAACTGTTTTTT. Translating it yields CASSLTGGANEKLFF.